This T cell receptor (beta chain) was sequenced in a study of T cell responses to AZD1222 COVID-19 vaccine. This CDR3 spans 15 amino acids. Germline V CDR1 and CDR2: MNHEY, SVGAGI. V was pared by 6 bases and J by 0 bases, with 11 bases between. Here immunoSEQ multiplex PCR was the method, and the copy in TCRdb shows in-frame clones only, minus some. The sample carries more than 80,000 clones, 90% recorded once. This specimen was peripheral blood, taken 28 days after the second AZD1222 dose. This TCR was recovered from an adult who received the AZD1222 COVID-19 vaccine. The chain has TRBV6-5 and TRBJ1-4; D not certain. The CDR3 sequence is CASRNPGSTNEKLFF. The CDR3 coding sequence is TGTGCCAGCAGGAATCCCGGGTCAACTAATGAAAAACTGTTTTTT.